The 3 T cell receptor beta chains presented below share a single source sample, sequenced in a study of blood T cell repertoires in COVID-19. TCRdb keeps only in-frame clones here, not all; method: immunoSEQ multiplex PCR. The table records fewer than 200,000 clones, around 89% of them present only once. The sample taken for sequencing was peripheral blood. The receptors were sampled from a man in his forties or fifties who had recovered from COVID-19.

The rearrangement uses TRBV29-1 and TRBJ1-2; TRBD1 matches at 7 bases. CDR3 length: 14 amino acids. Trimming removed 6 bases from V and 0 bases from J; junction bases left unmatched: 7. Per germline, CDR1 SQVTM and CDR2 ANQGSEA. The CDR3 protein is CSVVTGLPNYGYTF. The CDR3 region has the DNA TGCAGCGTGGTGACAGGGCTTCCTAACTATGGCTACACCTTC.

This sequence joins TRBV11-2 and TRBJ1-5; possible D gene TRBD1, 6 bases. Trimming cost V 0 bases and J 3 bases, with 9 bases left between them. The CDR3 totals 15 residues. Germline V gene lookup returns CDR1 SGHAT and CDR2 FQNNGV. The CDR3 nucleotides are TGTGCCAGCAGCTTAGACACAGGGAACAATCAGCCCCAGCATTTT. Protein sequence: CASSLDTGNNQPQHF.

The chain uses TRBV7-2 and TRBJ2-5, with 7 bases lining up with TRBD2. This CDR3 comprises 13 residues. Germline assignment: CDR1 SGHTA and CDR2 FQGNSA. V shed 1 base, J shed 4 bases, and the junction held 0 bases outside the gene matches. In DNA form, the CDR3 reads TGTGCCAGCAGCTTAGGGGGGGGAGAGACCCAGTACTTC. Translating it yields CASSLGGGETQYF.